This T cell receptor beta chain originates from a study of cytomegalovirus exposure and HLA in healthy donors. This CDR3 comprises 14 residues. Trimming left V 4 bases short and J 4 bases short, with 10 bases between. Per the germline V gene, CDR1 is LNHDA and CDR2 is SQIVND (reference sequence). The study ran its PCR with 60 Vbeta and 13 Jbeta primers. Sequencing used immunoSEQ multiplex PCR; TCRdb keeps in-frame clones, though not all of them. The repertoire has approximately 150,000 clones, around 78% of them found once; the top ten carry less than 2%. Study-wide points: Three of the chains that were CMV-associated were confirmed in vitro to be specific for CMV antigens.

As to this clone: Its antigen is still unknown.

This sequence joins TRBV19 and TRBJ2-2; tentatively, D is TRBD2 (5 bases). Sequenced material: PBMCs. The sequence was obtained from a man between 40 and 49 years old in good health and CMV-seronegative. The CDR3 nucleotides are TGTGCCAGTAGTAGCGGGTTGGTCACCGGGGAGCTGTTTTTT. This translates into CASSSGLVTGELFF.